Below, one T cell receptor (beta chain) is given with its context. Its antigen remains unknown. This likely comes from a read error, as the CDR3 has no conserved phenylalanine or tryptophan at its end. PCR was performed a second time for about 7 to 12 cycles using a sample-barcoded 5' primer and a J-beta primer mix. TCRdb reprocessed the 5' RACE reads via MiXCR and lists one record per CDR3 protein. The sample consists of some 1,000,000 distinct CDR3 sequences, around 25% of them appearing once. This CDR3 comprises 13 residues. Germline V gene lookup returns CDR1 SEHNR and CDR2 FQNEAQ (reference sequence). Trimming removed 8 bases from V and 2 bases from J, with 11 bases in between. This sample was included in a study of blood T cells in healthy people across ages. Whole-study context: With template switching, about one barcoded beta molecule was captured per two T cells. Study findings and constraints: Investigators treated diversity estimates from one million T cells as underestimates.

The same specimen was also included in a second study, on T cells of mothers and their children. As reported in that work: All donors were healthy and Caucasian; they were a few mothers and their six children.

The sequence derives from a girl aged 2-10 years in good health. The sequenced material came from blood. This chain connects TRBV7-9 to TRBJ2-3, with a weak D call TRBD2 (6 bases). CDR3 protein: CASGTENTDTQYL. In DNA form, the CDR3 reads TGTGCCAGCGGGACTGAAAACACAGATACGCAGTATCTT.